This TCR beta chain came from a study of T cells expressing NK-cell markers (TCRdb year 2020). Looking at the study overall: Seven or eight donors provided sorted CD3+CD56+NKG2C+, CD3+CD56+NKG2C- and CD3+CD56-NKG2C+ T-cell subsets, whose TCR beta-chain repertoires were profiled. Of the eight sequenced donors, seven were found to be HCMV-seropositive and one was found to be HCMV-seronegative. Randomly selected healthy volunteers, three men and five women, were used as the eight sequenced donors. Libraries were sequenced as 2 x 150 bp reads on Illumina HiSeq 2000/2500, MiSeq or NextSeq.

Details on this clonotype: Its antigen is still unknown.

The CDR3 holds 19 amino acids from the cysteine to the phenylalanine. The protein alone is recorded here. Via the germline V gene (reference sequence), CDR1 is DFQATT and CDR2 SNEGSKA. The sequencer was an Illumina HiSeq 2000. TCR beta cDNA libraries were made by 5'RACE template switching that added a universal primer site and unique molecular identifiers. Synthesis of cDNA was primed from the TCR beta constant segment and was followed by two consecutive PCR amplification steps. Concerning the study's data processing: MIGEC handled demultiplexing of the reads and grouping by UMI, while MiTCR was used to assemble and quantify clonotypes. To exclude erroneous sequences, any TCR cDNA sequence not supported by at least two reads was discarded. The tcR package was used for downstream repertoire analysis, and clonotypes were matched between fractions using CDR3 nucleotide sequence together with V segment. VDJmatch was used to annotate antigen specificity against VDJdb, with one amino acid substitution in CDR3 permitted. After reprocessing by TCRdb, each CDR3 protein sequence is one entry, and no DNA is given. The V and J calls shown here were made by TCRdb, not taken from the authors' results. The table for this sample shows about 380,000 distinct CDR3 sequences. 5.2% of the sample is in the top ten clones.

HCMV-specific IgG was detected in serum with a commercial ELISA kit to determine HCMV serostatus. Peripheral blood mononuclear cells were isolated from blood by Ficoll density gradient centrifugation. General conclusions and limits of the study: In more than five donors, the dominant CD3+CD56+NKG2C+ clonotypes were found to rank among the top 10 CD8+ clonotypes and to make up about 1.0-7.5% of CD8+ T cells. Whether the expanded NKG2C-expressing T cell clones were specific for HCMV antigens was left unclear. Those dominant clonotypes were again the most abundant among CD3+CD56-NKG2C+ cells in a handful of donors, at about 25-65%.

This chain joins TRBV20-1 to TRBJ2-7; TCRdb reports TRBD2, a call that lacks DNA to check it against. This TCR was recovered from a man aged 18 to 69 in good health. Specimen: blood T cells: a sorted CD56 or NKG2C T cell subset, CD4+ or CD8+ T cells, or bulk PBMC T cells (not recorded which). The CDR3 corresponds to CSARPGGGGPGVHSYEQYF.